Sequencing of this T cell receptor (beta chain) was carried out in a study of T cells in Graves' hyperthyroidism and ophthalmopathy. Background on the study: Specimen type is peripheral blood, collected at initial diagnosis prior to any treatment.

V shed 3 bases, J shed 6 bases, and the junction held 18 bases outside the gene matches. Germline V lookup: CDR1 DFQATT, CDR2 SNEGSKA (reference sequence). CDR3 length equals 17 residues. Amplification yielded TCR beta CDR3 regions, with RNA transcripts as the source. Primed by the HTBI set, a first-round RT-PCR was run on the TCR CDR3. TCRdb itself ran the multiplex PCR reads through MiXCR, one entry per CDR3 protein. The sample has roughly 570,000 distinct CDR3 sequences; about 15% are singletons. This clonotype was found many times. Its antigen is unknown. Isolation of PBMCs was performed on 8.5 to 10 ml fresh peripheral blood. The study, taken as a whole, reports: A model built on 13 V-J features separated ophthalmopathy from stable hyperthyroidism.

The rearrangement uses TRBV20-1 and TRBJ2-7; 9 bases agree with TRBD1. This TCR came from a woman aged 30 to 39 with Graves' hyperthyroidism. The sample consisted of blood. The CDR3 loop reads CSARRDSSRDRVSEQYF. For the CDR3, the DNA is TGCAGTGCTAGGCGAGATAGTTCCCGGGACAGGGTCAGCGAGCAGTACTTC.